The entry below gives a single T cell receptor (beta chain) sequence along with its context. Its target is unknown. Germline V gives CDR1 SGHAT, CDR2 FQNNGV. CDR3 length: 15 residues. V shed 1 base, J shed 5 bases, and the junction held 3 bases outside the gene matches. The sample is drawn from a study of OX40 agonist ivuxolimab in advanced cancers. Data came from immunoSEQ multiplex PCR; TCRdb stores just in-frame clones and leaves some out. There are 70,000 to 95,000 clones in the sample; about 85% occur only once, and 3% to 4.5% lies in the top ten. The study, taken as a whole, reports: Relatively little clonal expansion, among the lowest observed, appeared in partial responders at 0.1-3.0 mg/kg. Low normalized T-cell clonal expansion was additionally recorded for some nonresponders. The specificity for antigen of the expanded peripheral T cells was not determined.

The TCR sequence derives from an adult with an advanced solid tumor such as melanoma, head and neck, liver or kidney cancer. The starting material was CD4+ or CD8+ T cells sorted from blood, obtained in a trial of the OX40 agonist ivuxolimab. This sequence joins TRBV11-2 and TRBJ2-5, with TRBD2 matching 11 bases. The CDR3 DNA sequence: TGTGCCAGCAGCTTAGCCTTAGCGGGAGGGGAGACCCAGTACTTC. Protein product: CASSLALAGGETQYF.